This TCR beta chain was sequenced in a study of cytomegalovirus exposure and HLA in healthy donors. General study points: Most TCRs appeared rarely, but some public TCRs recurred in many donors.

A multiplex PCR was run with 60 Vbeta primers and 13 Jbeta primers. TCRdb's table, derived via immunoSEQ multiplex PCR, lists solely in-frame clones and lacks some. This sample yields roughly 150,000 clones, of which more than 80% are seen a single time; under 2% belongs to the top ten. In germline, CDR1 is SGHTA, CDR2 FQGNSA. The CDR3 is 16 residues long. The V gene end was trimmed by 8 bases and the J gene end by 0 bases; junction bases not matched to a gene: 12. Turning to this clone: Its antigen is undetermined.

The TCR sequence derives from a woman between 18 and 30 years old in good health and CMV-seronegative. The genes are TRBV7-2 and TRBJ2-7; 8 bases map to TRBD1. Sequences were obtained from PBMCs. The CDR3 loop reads CASASRAGGSSYEQYF. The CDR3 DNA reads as TGTGCCAGCGCCTCCAGAGCAGGGGGCAGCTCCTACGAGCAGTACTTC.